These 6 T cell receptor beta chains were sequenced from one sample in a study of T cells after yellow fever vaccination (dated by TCRdb to about 2019). The protocol used for the library was 5' RACE. TCRdb names Illumina HiSeq 2500 as the instrument used. Starting from the raw public reads, TCRdb applied fastp trimming at Q25, assembled clones with MiXCR and retained in-frame beta chains. All rows with the same CDR3 protein become a single entry with the most common DNA and genes. The sample records hundreds of thousands of distinct CDR3 sequences, just over 20% of which are singletons. 16% of the sample belongs to the ten largest clones. The sample's treatment or condition label is to be understood as: live attenuated yellow fever vaccine strain. Source: PBMCs, taken 20 to 25 days after the first yellow fever vaccination. Receptor source: a young man who received the YFV17D yellow fever vaccine.

This clonotype was observed a handful of times. The chain employs TRBV28 and TRBJ2-6; D is unresolved. CDR3 length: 16 residues. The germline V and J ends were trimmed by 6 bases and 4 bases, with 16 bases remaining between them. The germline V gene has CDR1 MDHEN and CDR2 SYDVKM. The CDR3 coding sequence is TGTGCCAGCAGCACTGGCCTGACGGGCGGGGCCAACGTCCTGACTTTC. Translation gives CASSTGLTGGANVLTF.

The table lists this clonotype with many counts. J is TRBJ2-3 and V is TRBV29-1, with D tentatively TRBD2 (6 bases). The CDR3 covers 14 residues. V was pared by 5 bases and J by 2 bases, with 14 bases between. Germline V CDR1 and CDR2: SQVTM, ANQGSEA. The CDR3 sequence is CSVYKWDSTDTQYF. The CDR3 region has the DNA TGCAGCGTTTACAAATGGGACTCCACAGATACGCAGTATTTT.

This clonotype was detected a few times. V usage is TRBV4-1 and J usage is TRBJ2-7, with D maybe TRBD2 (5 bases). CDR1 MGHRA and CDR2 YSYEKL come from the germline V gene. The CDR3 is made up of 16 amino acids. Between the trimmed V and J ends, which lost 0 bases and 6 bases, there was a span of 18 bases. The CDR3 loop reads CASSQDRGRPEGEQYF. The CDR3 nucleotides read TGCGCCAGCAGCCAAGATCGAGGGCGGCCTGAGGGCGAGCAGTACTTC.

The chain recombines TRBV5-1 with TRBJ2-2; no reliable D call. Between the trimmed V and J ends, which lost 0 bases and 3 bases, there was a span of 9 bases. Germline V gene data show CDR1 as SGHRS and CDR2 as YFSETQ. There are 15 residues in the CDR3. Here the CDR3 DNA reads TGCGCCAGCAGCTTGGACAGAAGGGACACCGGGGAGCTGTTTTTT. It codes for CASSLDRRDTGELFF.

This chain uses TRBV9 with TRBJ2-5; 10 bases are shared with TRBD2. In germline, CDR1 is SGDLS, CDR2 YYNGEE. The CDR3 is 16 residues long. V gave up 0 bases and J gave up 3 bases; unmatched junction bases: 5. CDR3 amino acids: CASSVGQRGGKETQYF. In nucleotides, the CDR3 is TGTGCCAGCAGCGTAGGTCAGCGGGGGGGCAAAGAGACCCAGTACTTC.

The sample holds many counts of this clonotype. This sequence joins TRBV27 and TRBJ2-4; 9 nucleotides match TRBD1. The J segment lost 7 bases and the V segment lost 5 bases, leaving 3 bases of the junction unmatched. CDR3 length equals 13 residues. Germline V gene data show CDR1 as MNHEY and CDR2 as SMNVEV (reference sequence). The CDR3 protein is CASSRQGENIQYF. As DNA, the CDR3 is TGTGCCAGCAGTCGACAGGGGGAGAACATTCAGTACTTC.